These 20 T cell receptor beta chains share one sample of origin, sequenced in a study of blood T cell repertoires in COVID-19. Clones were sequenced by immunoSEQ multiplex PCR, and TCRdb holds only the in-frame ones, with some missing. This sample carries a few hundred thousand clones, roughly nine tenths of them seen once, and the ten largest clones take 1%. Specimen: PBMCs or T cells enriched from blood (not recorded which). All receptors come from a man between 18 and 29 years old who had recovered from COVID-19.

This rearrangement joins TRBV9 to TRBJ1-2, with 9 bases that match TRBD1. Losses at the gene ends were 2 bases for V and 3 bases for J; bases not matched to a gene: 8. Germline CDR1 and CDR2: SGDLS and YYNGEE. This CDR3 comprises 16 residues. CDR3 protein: CASSVSTDRGYYGYTF. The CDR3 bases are TGTGCCAGCAGCGTGTCCACGGACAGGGGTTACTATGGCTACACCTTC.

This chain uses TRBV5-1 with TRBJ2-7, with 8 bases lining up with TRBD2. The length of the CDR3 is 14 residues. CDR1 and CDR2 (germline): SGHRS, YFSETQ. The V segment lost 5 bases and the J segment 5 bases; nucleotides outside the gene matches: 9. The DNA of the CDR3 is TGCGCCAGCAGGCCAGGACTAGCTGGTCACGAGCAGTACTTC. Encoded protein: CASRPGLAGHEQYF.

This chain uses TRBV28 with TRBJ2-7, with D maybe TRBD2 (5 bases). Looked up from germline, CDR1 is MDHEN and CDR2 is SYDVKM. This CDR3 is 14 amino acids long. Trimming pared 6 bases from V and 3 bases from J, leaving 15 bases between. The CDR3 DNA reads TGTGCCAGCAGACCTGACTACCAGCACTACGAGCAGTACTTC. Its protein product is CASRPDYQHYEQYF.

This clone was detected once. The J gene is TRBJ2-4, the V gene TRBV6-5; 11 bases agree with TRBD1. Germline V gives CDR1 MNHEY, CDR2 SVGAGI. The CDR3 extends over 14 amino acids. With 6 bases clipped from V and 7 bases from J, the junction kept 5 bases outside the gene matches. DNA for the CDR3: TGTGCCAGCAGCACCGGGACAGGGGGGAACATTCAGTACTTC. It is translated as CASSTGTGGNIQYF.

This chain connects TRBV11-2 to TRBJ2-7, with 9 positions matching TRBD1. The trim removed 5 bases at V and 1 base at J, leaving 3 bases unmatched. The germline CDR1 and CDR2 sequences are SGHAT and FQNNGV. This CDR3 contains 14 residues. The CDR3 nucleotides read TGTGCCAGCAGCGGGACAGGGTCTTCCTACGAGCAGTACTTC. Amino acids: CASSGTGSSYEQYF.

The CDR3 sequence: CASGDRGIFGYTF. CDR3 sequence (DNA): TGTGCCAGTGGGGACAGGGGGATCTTCGGCTACACCTTC. The V call is TRBV19, the J call TRBJ1-2; 11 nucleotides agree with TRBD1. CDR1 is LNHDA and CDR2 is SQIVND in the germline V gene (reference sequence). The CDR3 covers 13 residues. The trim removed 8 bases at V and 8 bases at J, leaving 7 bases unmatched. Full variable domain (rest looked up from reference TRBV19 and TRBJ1-2): DGGITQSPKYLFRKEGQNVTLSCEQNLNHDAMYWYRQDPGQGLRLIYYSQIVNDFQKGDIAEGYSVSREKKESFPLTVTSAQKNPTAFYLCASGDRGIFGYTFGSGTRLTVV.

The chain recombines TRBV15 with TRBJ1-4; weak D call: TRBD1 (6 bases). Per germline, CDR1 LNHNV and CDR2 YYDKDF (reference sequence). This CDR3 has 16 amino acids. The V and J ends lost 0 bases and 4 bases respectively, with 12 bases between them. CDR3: CATSRDLGTHNEKLFF. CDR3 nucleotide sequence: TGTGCCACCAGCAGAGATTTAGGGACACATAATGAAAAACTGTTTTTT.

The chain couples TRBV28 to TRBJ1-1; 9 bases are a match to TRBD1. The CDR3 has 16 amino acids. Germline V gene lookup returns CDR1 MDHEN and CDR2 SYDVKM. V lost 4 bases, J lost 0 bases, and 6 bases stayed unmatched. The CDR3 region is CASSSGDRDLNTEAFF. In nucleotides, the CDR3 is TGTGCCAGCAGTTCAGGGGACAGGGACTTGAACACTGAAGCTTTCTTT.

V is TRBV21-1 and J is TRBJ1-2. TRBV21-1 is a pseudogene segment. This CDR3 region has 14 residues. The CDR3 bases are TGTGCCAGCAGCCGCCCCCCGGGAATATTTGGCTACACCTTC. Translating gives CASSRPPGIFGYTF.

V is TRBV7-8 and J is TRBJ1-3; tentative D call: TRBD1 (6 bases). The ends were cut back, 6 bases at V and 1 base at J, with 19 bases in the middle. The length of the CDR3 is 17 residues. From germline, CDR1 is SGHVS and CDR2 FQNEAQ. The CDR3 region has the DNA TGTGCCAGCAGACCAGCTCTCAACAGGGCGTCTGGAAACACCATATATTTT. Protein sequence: CASRPALNRASGNTIYF.

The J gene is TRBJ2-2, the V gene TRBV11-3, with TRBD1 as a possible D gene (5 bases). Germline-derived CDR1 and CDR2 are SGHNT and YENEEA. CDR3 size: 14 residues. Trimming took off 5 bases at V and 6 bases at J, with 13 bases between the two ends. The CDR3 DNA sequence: TGTGCCAGCAGCCTTACATACAGGTCCGGGGAGCTGTTTTTT. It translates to CASSLTYRSGELFF.

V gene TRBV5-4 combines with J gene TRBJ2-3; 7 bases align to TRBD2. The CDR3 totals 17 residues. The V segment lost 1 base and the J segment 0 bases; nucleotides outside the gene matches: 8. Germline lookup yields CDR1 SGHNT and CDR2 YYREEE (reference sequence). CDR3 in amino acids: CASSLPRGGSSTDTQYF. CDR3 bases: TGTGCCAGCAGCTTGCCTCGGGGAGGGTCTAGCACAGATACGCAGTATTTT.

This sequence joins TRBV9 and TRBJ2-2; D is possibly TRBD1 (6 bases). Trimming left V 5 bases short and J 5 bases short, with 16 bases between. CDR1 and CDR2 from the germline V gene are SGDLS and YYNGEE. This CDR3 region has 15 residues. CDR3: CASRGGQISTGELFF. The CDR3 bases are TGTGCCAGCAGAGGAGGACAGATAAGTACCGGGGAGCTGTTTTTT.

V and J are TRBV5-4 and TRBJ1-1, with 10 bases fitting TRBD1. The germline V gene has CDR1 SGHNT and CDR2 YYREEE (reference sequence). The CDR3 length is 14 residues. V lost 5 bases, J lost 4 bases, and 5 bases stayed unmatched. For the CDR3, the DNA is TGTGCCAGCAGGACGGACAGGGGGGCCACTGAAGCTTTCTTT. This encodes CASRTDRGATEAFF.

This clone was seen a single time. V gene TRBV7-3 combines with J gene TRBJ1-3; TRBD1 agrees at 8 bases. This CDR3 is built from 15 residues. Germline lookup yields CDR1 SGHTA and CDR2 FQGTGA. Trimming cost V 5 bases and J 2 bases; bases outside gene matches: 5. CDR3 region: CASSRTGTPGNTIYF. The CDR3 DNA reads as TGTGCCAGCAGCCGGACAGGGACCCCTGGAAACACCATATATTTT.

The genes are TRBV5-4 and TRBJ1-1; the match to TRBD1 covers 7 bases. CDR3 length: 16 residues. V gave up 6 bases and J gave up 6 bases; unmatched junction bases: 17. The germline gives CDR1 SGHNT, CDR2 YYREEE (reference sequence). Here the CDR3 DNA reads TGTGCCAGCAACAAAAACTTAGGGGCAGGGGGGCCTGAAGCTTTCTTT. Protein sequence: CASNKNLGAGGPEAFF. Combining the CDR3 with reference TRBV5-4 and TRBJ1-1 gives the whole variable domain ETGVTQSPTHLIKTRGQQVTLRCSSQSGHNTVSWYQQALGQGPQFIFQYYREEENGRGNFPPRFSGLQFPNYSSELNVNALELDDSALYLCASNKNLGAGGPEAFFGQGTRLTVV.

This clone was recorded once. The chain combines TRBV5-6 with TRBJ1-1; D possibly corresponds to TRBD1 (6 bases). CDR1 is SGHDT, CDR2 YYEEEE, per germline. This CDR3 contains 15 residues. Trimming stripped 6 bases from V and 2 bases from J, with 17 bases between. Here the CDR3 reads CASTEVGTFNTEAFF. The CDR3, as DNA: TGTGCCAGCACTGAAGTGGGGACATTTAACACTGAAGCTTTCTTT.

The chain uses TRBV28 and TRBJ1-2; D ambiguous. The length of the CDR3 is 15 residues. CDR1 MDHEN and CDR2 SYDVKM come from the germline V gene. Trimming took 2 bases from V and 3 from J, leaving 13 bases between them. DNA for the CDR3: TGTGCCAGCAGTTTAGTCGTGGCAGGCCACTATGGCTACACCTTC. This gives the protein CASSLVVAGHYGYTF.

CDR3 nucleotide sequence: TGTGCCAGCAGCACCGGACAGGGTTTAAACTATGGCTACACCTTC. This translates into CASSTGQGLNYGYTF. This chain joins TRBV7-9 and TRBJ1-2; 8 nucleotides agree with TRBD1. The junction had 7 bases not matched to a gene; V was cut back by 5 bases and J by 2 bases. The germline V gene has CDR1 SEHNR and CDR2 FQNEAQ (reference sequence). The CDR3 loop spans 15 amino acids. The full variable domain, rest sourced from reference TRBV7-9 and TRBJ1-2, is DTGVSQNPRHKITKRGQNVTFRCDPISEHNRLYWYRQTLGQGPEFLTYFQNEAQLEKSRLLSDRFSAERPKGSFSTLEIQRTEQGDSAMYLCASSTGQGLNYGYTFGSGTRLTVV.

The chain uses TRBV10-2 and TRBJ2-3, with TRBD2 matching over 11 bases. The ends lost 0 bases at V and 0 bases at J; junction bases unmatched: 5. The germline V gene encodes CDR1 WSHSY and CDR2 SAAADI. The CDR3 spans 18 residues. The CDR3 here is CASSESSSGGTSTDTQYF. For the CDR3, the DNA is TGCGCCAGCAGTGAGTCGTCTAGCGGGGGGACTAGCACAGATACGCAGTATTTT.